The 30 T cell receptor beta chains below were found in one sample sequenced in a study of cytomegalovirus exposure and HLA in healthy donors. PCR employed 60 Vbeta and 13 Jbeta primers. TCRdb's table, derived via immunoSEQ multiplex PCR, lists solely in-frame clones and lacks some. The sample has about 180,000 clones, approximately 82% seen once. Sequenced: PBMCs. The receptor set was obtained from a young woman in good health and CMV-seronegative.

The chain employs TRBV5-6 and TRBJ2-6, with a possible D match to TRBD2 (5 bases). The ends were cut back, 4 bases at V and 4 bases at J, with 12 bases in the middle. CDR1 is SGHDT and CDR2 is YYEEEE in the germline V gene. This CDR3 spans 15 amino acids. In DNA form, the CDR3 reads TGTGCCAGCAGCCCACGGACGGGGGGGGCCAACGTCCTGACTTTC. This sequence encodes CASSPRTGGANVLTF.

J is TRBJ2-2 and V is TRBV30; tentatively, D is TRBD1 (5 bases). This CDR3 spans 13 amino acids. The ends were cut back, 3 bases at V and 0 bases at J, with 5 bases in the middle. Germline V gene data show CDR1 as GTSNPN and CDR2 as SVGIG (reference sequence). The DNA for the CDR3 is TGTGCCTGGAGACAGGCGAACACCGGGGAGCTGTTTTTT. It codes for CAWRQANTGELFF.

The chain recombines TRBV18 with TRBJ2-5; D possibly corresponds to TRBD1 (5 bases). CDR3 length: 14 amino acids. V was clipped by 5 bases and J by 4 bases, with 14 bases between them. Germline V CDR1 and CDR2: KGHSH, LQKENI. In DNA, the CDR3 is TGTGCCAGCTCATCTAACGATGGGGCAGAGACCCAGTACTTC. Its protein product is CASSSNDGAETQYF.

This sequence joins TRBV29-1 and TRBJ2-7, with D unclear. CDR1 and CDR2 from the germline V gene are SQVTM and ANQGSEA. The CDR3 spans 14 residues. Trimming removed 3 bases from V and 2 bases from J, with 14 bases in between. In nucleotides, the CDR3 is TGCAGCGTTGAGGATCCCCGCGGCCCCTACGAGCAGTACTTC. This translates into CSVEDPRGPYEQYF.

The gene calls are TRBV28 and TRBJ2-7; D is perhaps TRBD1 (5 bases). Trimming pared 10 bases from V and 0 bases from J, leaving 13 bases between. CDR3 length: 13 residues. Germline V lookup: CDR1 MDHEN, CDR2 SYDVKM. CDR3 sequence: CATTRGFSYEQYF. DNA for the CDR3: TGTGCCACCACAAGGGGTTTCTCCTACGAGCAGTACTTC. Drawing the rest from reference TRBV28 and TRBJ2-7, the complete variable domain is DVKVTQSSRYLVKRTGEKVFLECVQDMDHENMFWYRQDPGLGLRLIYFSYDVKMKEKGDIPEGYSVSREKKERFSLILESASTNQTSMYLCATTRGFSYEQYFGPGTRLTVT.

The chain joins TRBV28 to TRBJ2-1, with D unclear. Germline-derived CDR1 and CDR2 are MDHEN and SYDVKM. CDR3 length equals 13 residues. Trimming took off 7 bases at V and 3 bases at J, with 10 bases between the two ends. The CDR3 DNA sequence: TGTGCCAGCACCTCGACACTCTACAATGAGCAGTTCTTC. Residues: CASTSTLYNEQFF.

This clone was detected a few times. This chain connects TRBV27 to TRBJ2-1; 11 bases are a match to TRBD2. Trimming at V came to 1 base and at J to 11 bases, leaving 4 bases not matched to a gene. The germline V gene encodes CDR1 MNHEY and CDR2 SMNVEV (reference sequence). The CDR3 extends over 14 amino acids. CDR3 nucleotides: TGTGCCAGCAGTTTATTAGCGGGGGGGCCGAAGCAGTTCTTC. Residues: CASSLLAGGPKQFF.

The gene calls are TRBV28 and TRBJ1-5; possible D gene TRBD1, 6 bases. V was trimmed by 6 bases and J by 3 bases, leaving 18 bases between them. Germline V lookup: CDR1 MDHEN, CDR2 SYDVKM. The CDR3 has 16 amino acids. The CDR3 spells CASSPRTASANQPQHF. For the CDR3, the DNA is TGTGCCAGCAGCCCACGGACAGCCTCGGCCAATCAGCCCCAGCATTTT. The complete variable domain, with remaining parts taken from reference TRBV28 and TRBJ1-5, reads DVKVTQSSRYLVKRTGEKVFLECVQDMDHENMFWYRQDPGLGLRLIYFSYDVKMKEKGDIPEGYSVSREKKERFSLILESASTNQTSMYLCASSPRTASANQPQHFGDGTRLSIL.

This clone has more than one count but fewer than ten. The chain uses TRBV27 and TRBJ2-7, with TRBD2 as a possible D gene (6 bases). The CDR3 is 13 residues long. The germline CDR1 and CDR2 sequences are MNHEY and SMNVEV (reference sequence). Trimming took 5 bases from V and 4 from J, leaving 12 bases between them. Here the CDR3 reads CASSPGTFYEQYF. CDR3 nucleotide sequence: TGTGCCAGCAGTCCCGGGACTTTTTACGAGCAGTACTTC.

The rearrangement joins TRBV5-6 to TRBJ2-3; 10 bases match TRBD2. CDR1 and CDR2 from the germline V gene are SGHDT and YYEEEE. J gave up 9 bases and V 4 bases, and 5 bases lay outside the gene matches. The CDR3 is made up of 13 amino acids. CDR3 sequence: CASSLSGLATQYF. Written as DNA, the CDR3 is TGTGCCAGCAGCCTTTCGGGACTAGCGACGCAGTATTTT.

This rearrangement joins TRBV7-8 to TRBJ2-5; D may be TRBD2 (6 bases). The DNA end lines up better with TRBJ2-7; the J call may be wrong. The CDR3 covers 16 residues. Germline-derived CDR1 and CDR2 are SGHVS and FQNEAQ. The CDR3 reads CASSIGGTGFSYEQYF. CDR3 DNA: TGTGCCAGCAGCATTGGGGGGACTGGGTTCTCCTACGAGCAGTACTTC.

The chain uses TRBV5-6 and TRBJ2-3, with 7 bases lining up with TRBD2. The CDR3 covers 15 residues. The germline CDR1 and CDR2 sequences are SGHDT and YYEEEE. V was clipped by 2 bases and J by 2 bases; unmatched bases: 5. The CDR3: CASSLPGDYTDTQYF. CDR3 nucleotides: TGTGCCAGCAGCTTACCCGGGGACTACACAGATACGCAGTATTTT.

CDR3: CASSAGGPTNEKLFF. The DNA of the CDR3 is TGTGCCAGCAGCGCAGGGGGTCCAACTAATGAAAAACTGTTTTTT. This chain links TRBV7-9 with TRBJ1-4; 7 bases align to TRBD1. Germline values: CDR1 SEHNR, CDR2 FQNEAQ (reference sequence). V was pared by 5 bases and J by 0 bases, with 3 bases of the junction left unmatched. This CDR3 spans 15 amino acids.

The gene calls are TRBV19 and TRBJ2-7, with a possible D match to TRBD1 (5 bases). V was shortened by 5 bases and J by 4 bases, with 12 bases between the two germline ends. Germline V gives CDR1 LNHDA, CDR2 SQIVND (reference sequence). CDR3 length: 13 residues. The CDR3 DNA is TGTGCCAGTAGTCCCCGACAGATGTACGAGCAGTACTTC. Translating it yields CASSPRQMYEQYF.

This chain uses TRBV4-3 with TRBJ1-5; D remains ambiguous. Germline V gene sequence: CDR1 LGHNA, CDR2 YSLEER. Trimming cost V 0 bases and J 3 bases, with 9 bases left between them. The CDR3 has 15 amino acids. In nucleotides, the CDR3 is TGCGCCAGCAGCCAAGATGGAACAGCCAATCAGCCCCAGCATTTT. As protein: CASSQDGTANQPQHF.

The rearrangement joins TRBV7-7 to TRBJ1-2; no clear D. Per the germline V gene, CDR1 is SSHAT and CDR2 is FNYEAQ (reference sequence). The CDR3 sequence is 18 residues long. CDR3 loop: CVSHPIKANREANYGYTF. The CDR3 bases are TGTGTCTCACACCCAATAAAAGCCAACCGGGAAGCTAACTATGGCTACACCTTC.

This clone was seen a few times. The genes are TRBV27 and TRBJ1-1; 12 nucleotides match TRBD1. V shed 6 bases and J 5 bases; nucleotides not matched to a gene: 7. CDR1 is MNHEY and CDR2 is SMNVEV in the germline V gene (reference sequence). The CDR3 is 15 residues long. The CDR3 DNA follows: TGTGCCAGCAGGTCGGGACAGGGGGCGCGAACTGAAGCTTTCTTT. The encoded protein is CASRSGQGARTEAFF.

This chain links TRBV2 with TRBJ2-7, with D possibly being TRBD1 (5 bases). The CDR3 length is 12 residues. With 5 bases removed from V and 6 bases from J, the gap between germline ends came to 11 bases. CDR1 SNHLY and CDR2 FYNNEI come from the germline V gene. The CDR3, as DNA: TGTGCCAGCAGTCCAGGGAATAGCGAGCAGTACTTC. Protein sequence: CASSPGNSEQYF. The full variable domain, its missing parts supplied by reference TRBV2 and TRBJ2-7, is EPEVTQTPSHQVTQMGQEVILRCVPISNHLYFYWYRQILGQKVEFLVSFYNNEISEKSEIFDDQFSVERPDGSNFTLKIRSTKLEDSAMYFCASSPGNSEQYFGPGTRLTVT.

The gene calls are TRBV19 and TRBJ2-2; D might be TRBD1 (6 bases). V lost 2 bases to trimming and J lost 0 bases, with 13 bases between them. The V gene's germline CDR1 is LNHDA and CDR2 SQIVND (reference sequence). The length of the CDR3 is 17 residues. CDR3 residues: CASSISLKGANTGELFF. The CDR3 coding sequence is TGTGCCAGTAGTATATCGTTGAAGGGGGCGAACACCGGGGAGCTGTTTTTT.

The chain combines TRBV18 with TRBJ2-5; 9 nucleotides agree with TRBD2. The trim removed 3 bases at V and 4 bases at J, leaving 0 bases unmatched. CDR3 length: 13 amino acids. Per the germline V gene, CDR1 is KGHSH and CDR2 is LQKENI. The CDR3 coding sequence is TGTGCCAGCTCACCGACTAGCGGAGAGACCCAGTACTTC. The encoded protein is CASSPTSGETQYF. Supplemented by reference TRBV18 and TRBJ2-5, the full variable domain reads NAGVMQNPRHLVRRRGQEARLRCSPMKGHSHVYWYRQLPEEGLKFMVYLQKENIIDESGMPKERFSAEFPKEGPSILRIQQVVRGDSAAYFCASSPTSGETQYFGPGTRLLVL.

The CDR3 spells CASSFRSGSSYNSPLHF. The DNA of the CDR3 is TGTGCCAGCAGTTTTCGATCCGGGAGCTCCTATAATTCACCCCTCCACTTT. V gene TRBV27 combines with J gene TRBJ1-6; the D is unclear. In germline, CDR1 is MNHEY, CDR2 SMNVEV (reference sequence). This CDR3 is 17 amino acids long. V dropped 3 bases and J dropped 0 bases, with 12 bases sitting between them.

This chain joins TRBV20-1 and TRBJ2-1, with 8 bases identical to TRBD2. Germline CDR1 is DFQATT and CDR2 is SNEGSKA (reference sequence). The junction had 6 bases not matched to a gene; V was cut back by 4 bases and J by 13 bases. CDR3 length: 11 amino acids. The CDR3 is CSATTSGVQFF. CDR3 in DNA: TGCAGTGCTACCACTAGCGGTGTCCAGTTCTTC.

J is TRBJ1-6 and V is TRBV19; 7 bases fit TRBD1. CDR3 length: 14 residues. CDR1 is LNHDA, CDR2 SQIVND, per germline (reference sequence). The V and J ends lost 5 bases and 4 bases, in that order; junction bases with no gene match: 2. DNA for the CDR3: TGTGCCAGTAGTCCGGGACAGTATAATTCACCCCTCCACTTT. This sequence encodes CASSPGQYNSPLHF.

The CDR3 here is CASSNLAGGPYEQYF. CDR3 bases: TGTGCCAGCAGTAATTTAGCGGGAGGGCCGTACGAGCAGTACTTC. The chain couples TRBV28 to TRBJ2-7; 11 nucleotides agree with TRBD2. Looked up from germline, CDR1 is MDHEN and CDR2 is SYDVKM. The CDR3 is made up of 15 amino acids. V was pared by 5 bases and J by 4 bases, with 7 bases of the junction left unmatched.

This clone was observed a single time. The chain is built from TRBV15 and TRBJ1-6; TRBD1 matches 9 bases. The CDR3 runs to 14 residues. V lost 3 bases, J lost 6 bases, and 0 bases stayed unmatched. Germline-derived CDR1 and CDR2 are LNHNV and YYDKDF (reference sequence). CDR3 sequence: CATSRGQGNSPLHF. As DNA, the CDR3 is TGTGCCACCAGCAGGGGACAGGGTAATTCACCCCTCCACTTT.

The chain has TRBV30 and TRBJ1-5, with 8 bases aligning to TRBD1. There are 17 residues in the CDR3. With 3 bases clipped from V and 5 bases from J, the junction kept 15 bases outside the gene matches. The V gene's germline CDR1 is GTSNPN and CDR2 SVGIG (reference sequence). CDR3 DNA sequence: TGTGCCTGGAGCCTATTCTACAGGGGGAGAAACGATCAGCCCCAGCATTTT. Its protein is CAWSLFYRGRNDQPQHF.

CDR3 bases: TGCAGCGTTGCCGCAGGGAATCAGCCCCAGCATTTT. It encodes CSVAAGNQPQHF. The genes are TRBV29-1 and TRBJ1-5; a possible D gene is TRBD1 (5 bases). The germline CDR1 and CDR2 sequences are SQVTM and ANQGSEA. This CDR3 comprises 12 residues. V was cut by 4 bases and J by 4 bases, with 8 bases left in between.

This chain links TRBV2 with TRBJ1-2; 9 bases agree with TRBD1. V gave up 6 bases and J gave up 7 bases; unmatched junction bases: 9. The V gene's germline CDR1 is SNHLY and CDR2 FYNNEI. This CDR3 spans 14 amino acids. The CDR3 region has the DNA TGTGCCAGCAGGGATCCACAGGGGGCTGGTGGCTACACCTTC. It translates to CASRDPQGAGGYTF.

This chain uses TRBV7-6 with TRBJ2-7; D may be TRBD1 (5 bases). Germline V lookup: CDR1 SGHVS, CDR2 FNYEAQ. The CDR3 consists of 15 residues. Trimming pared 5 bases from V and 2 bases from J, leaving 16 bases between. CDR3 nucleotide sequence: TGTGCCAGCAGCCCAATGTCAGGGCGTGCCTACGAGCAGTACTTC. Translation gives CASSPMSGRAYEQYF.

The chain couples TRBV4-3 to TRBJ1-5; no reliable D call. Germline CDR1 LGHNA, CDR2 YSLEER. This CDR3 is built from 14 residues. The V and J ends lost 0 bases and 6 bases respectively, with 9 bases between them. CDR3 coding DNA: TGCGCCAGCAGCCAAGATGATGGGAGTCAGCCCCAGCATTTT. Protein sequence: CASSQDDGSQPQHF.